The next 12 T cell receptor beta chains were all read from a single sample in a study of T cell responses to AZD1222 COVID-19 vaccine. Libraries were prepared by immunoSEQ multiplex PCR; TCRdb keeps only in-frame clonotypes and omits some of them. The table includes roughly 180,000 clones, just over 85% detected once. Sequenced here: peripheral blood, sampled on day 0 of AZD1222 vaccination. Every receptor here comes from an adult in good health.

This clone was counted only a few times. The chain joins TRBV5-6 to TRBJ1-4, with unresolved D. V lost 4 bases and J 6 bases, leaving 7 bases between the germline ends. The CDR3 consists of 12 residues. The germline V gene has CDR1 SGHDT and CDR2 YYEEEE. The CDR3 loop reads CASSLVDEKLFF. As DNA, the CDR3 is TGTGCCAGCAGCCTTGTTGATGAAAAACTGTTTTTT.

This chain uses TRBV7-8 with TRBJ1-6, with a weak D call TRBD1 (6 bases). V was trimmed by 1 base and J by 2 bases, leaving 9 bases between them. Looked up from germline, CDR1 is SGHVS and CDR2 is FQNEAQ. The CDR3 length is 16 residues. The CDR3 region is CASSLGGGTYNSPLHF. As DNA, the CDR3 is TGTGCCAGCAGCTTAGGAGGGGGAACCTATAATTCACCCCTCCACTTT.

The chain employs TRBV11-3 and TRBJ2-7; TRBD1 matches 9 bases. Unmatched junction bases numbered 9, after V lost 5 bases and J lost 7 bases. CDR1 is SGHNT and CDR2 is YENEEA in the germline V gene. This CDR3 has 14 amino acids. DNA of the CDR3: TGTGCCAGCAGCAACCGGACAGGGGTAGGGGAGCAGTACTTC. It specifies CASSNRTGVGEQYF.

The rearrangement joins TRBV2 to TRBJ2-7; D gene unclear. The length of the CDR3 is 14 residues. The germline V and J ends were trimmed by 5 bases and 3 bases, with 14 bases remaining between them. The germline V gene encodes CDR1 SNHLY and CDR2 FYNNEI. The CDR3 DNA sequence: TGTGCCAGCAGTAACCGAGATTTGGGCTACGAGCAGTACTTC. This sequence encodes CASSNRDLGYEQYF.

V usage is TRBV7-2 and J usage is TRBJ1-2; 7 bases map to TRBD1. CDR1 and CDR2 (germline): SGHTA, FQGNSA. The CDR3 has 13 residues. V lost 4 bases to trimming and J lost 6 bases; unmatched junction nucleotides: 5. The DNA for the CDR3 is TGTGCCAGCAGCTCCGGGACAGCTGATGGCTACACCTTC. Encoded protein: CASSSGTADGYTF.

The chain uses TRBV6-2 or TRBV6-3 and TRBJ1-5; 9 bases line up with TRBD1. V gave up 5 bases and J gave up 4 bases; unmatched junction bases: 12. Germline lookup yields CDR1 MNHEY and CDR2 SVGEGT. The CDR3 length is 17 residues. Here the CDR3 DNA reads TGTGCCAGCAGTAACCCTGGGACAGGGCGATGGAATCAGCCCCAGCATTTT. Translating gives CASSNPGTGRWNQPQHF.

The V call is TRBV2, the J call TRBJ2-1, with 7 bases identical to TRBD1. CDR1 and CDR2 from the germline V gene are SNHLY and FYNNEI. The CDR3 is made up of 14 amino acids. V lost 7 bases and J lost 8; bases outside the gene matches: 11. This CDR3 reads CASIIQGPSDEQFF. The CDR3, as DNA: TGTGCCAGCATCATACAGGGGCCCTCGGATGAGCAGTTCTTC. The full variable domain, rest sourced from reference TRBV2 and TRBJ2-1, is EPEVTQTPSHQVTQMGQEVILRCVPISNHLYFYWYRQILGQKVEFLVSFYNNEISEKSEIFDDQFSVERPDGSNFTLKIRSTKLEDSAMYFCASIIQGPSDEQFFGPGTRLTVL.

CDR3 in DNA: TGTGCCAGCAGCCAGTCCCGCCTAGGACTAGCGGGGAACTCCTACAATGAGCAGTTCTTC. Amino acids: CASSQSRLGLAGNSYNEQFF. The rearrangement uses TRBV3-1 (or the pseudogene TRBV3-2) and TRBJ2-1; 12 bases match TRBD2. Germline-derived CDR1 and CDR2 are LGHDT and YNNKEL (reference sequence). V shed 3 bases, J shed 0 bases, and the junction held 12 bases outside the gene matches. The CDR3 runs 20 residues.

The chain is built from TRBV28 and TRBJ1-4; no clear D gene. With 4 bases removed from V and 5 bases from J, the gap between germline ends came to 11 bases. Germline loops: CDR1 MDHEN, CDR2 SYDVKM. The CDR3 runs 14 residues. The CDR3 sequence is CASSSPATNEKLFF. CDR3 nucleotide sequence: TGTGCCAGCAGTTCCCCTGCCACGAATGAAAAACTGTTTTTT.

The chain combines TRBV7-2 with TRBJ2-6; 10 bases are shared with TRBD1. The V gene's germline CDR1 is SGHTA and CDR2 FQGNSA. The CDR3 totals 19 residues. Trimming cost V 1 base and J 0 bases; bases outside gene matches: 6. DNA for the CDR3: TGTGCCAGCAGCTTAGGGTCGGGACAGGGGAGCTCTGGGGCCAACGTCCTGACTTTC. Amino acid sequence: CASSLGSGQGSSGANVLTF.

V and J are TRBV2 and TRBJ2-1, with 8 bases lining up with TRBD2. CDR1 and CDR2 from the germline V gene are SNHLY and FYNNEI. The CDR3 totals 15 residues. J gave up 3 bases and V 9 bases, and 10 bases lay outside the gene matches. CDR3 in DNA: TGTGCCAGTGGCAGGGAGGGACTAGACTACAATGAGCAGTTCTTC. Translated, it gives CASGREGLDYNEQFF.

V gene TRBV28 combines with J gene TRBJ1-6; D possibly corresponds to TRBD1 (5 bases). Looked up from germline, CDR1 is MDHEN and CDR2 is SYDVKM. V was pared by 10 bases and J by 9 bases, with 10 bases between. The CDR3 totals 11 residues. The CDR3: CATTQGSPLHF. DNA for the CDR3: TGTGCCACTACCCAGGGTTCACCCCTCCACTTT.